One sample yielded the 20 T cell receptor beta chains listed below, sequenced in a study of tumor-infiltrating lymphocytes in primary liver carcinoma. Starting material of roughly 550 ng total RNA yielded TCR beta cDNA via a constant-region primer. For TCR beta, libraries were produced by three nested multiplex PCR rounds using slightly modified ARM-PCR. Primers for the first two PCR rounds were TRBV1-TRBV30 forward primers and a C-beta reverse primer (about 9 cycles per round). Each CDR3 protein gets one entry after TCRdb re-called the multiplex PCR reads with MiXCR. Among 180,000 or so distinct CDR3 sequences listed, roughly three fifths were seen once. The researchers obtained blood RNA from unsorted whole blood and also extracted germline DNA. Sequenced input: peripheral blood. The receptors come from a man in his forties with primary liver carcinoma and hepatitis B virus infection.

J is TRBJ2-1 and V is TRBV28; 10 nucleotides align to TRBD2. V lost 11 bases, J lost 5 bases, and 21 bases stayed unmatched. The CDR3 contains 18 residues. CDR1 and CDR2 (germline): MDHEN, SYDVKM. CDR3 sequence (DNA): TGTGCCTCCTCAAATCCCCTAGCGGGAGACGGGGGTGACAATGAGCAGTTCTTC. Translating it yields CASSNPLAGDGGDNEQFF. Looking up the rest from reference TRBV28 and TRBJ2-1 gives the full variable domain: DVKVTQSSRYLVKRTGEKVFLECVQDMDHENMFWYRQDPGLGLRLIYFSYDVKMKEKGDIPEGYSVSREKKERFSLILESASTNQTSMYLCASSNPLAGDGGDNEQFFGPGTRLTVL.

Concerning this clonotype itself: An end of the junction does not agree with germline; a read error may underlie this. This chain links TRBV4-1 with TRBJ1-2, with D maybe TRBD1 (5 bases). The germline gives CDR1 MGHRA, CDR2 YSYEKL. This CDR3 spans 15 amino acids. Written as DNA, the CDR3 is TGCGCCAGCAGCCAAGATCGCCGGGACTACTATGGCTACTCCTTC. Translated, it gives CASSQDRRDYYGYSF.

V is TRBV6-1 and J is TRBJ2-5; D unclear. The V gene lost 2 bases and the J gene lost 4 bases, with 11 bases spanning the gap. The CDR3 totals 14 residues. CDR1 is MNHNS and CDR2 is SASEGT in the germline V gene. Here the CDR3 reads CASSESGSGETQYF. In nucleotides, the CDR3 is TGTGCCAGCAGTGAATCGGGTTCTGGAGAGACCCAGTACTTC.

This clonotype has just a few counts. The CDR3 is CASIPGQGAKTQYF. For the CDR3, the DNA is TGTGCCAGCATCCCGGGACAGGGGGCGAAGACCCAGTACTTC. The chain carries TRBV6-5 and TRBJ2-5; 12 nucleotides line up with TRBD1. J gave up 6 bases and V 7 bases, and 6 bases lay outside the gene matches. The germline V gene has CDR1 MNHEY and CDR2 SVGAGI. There are 14 residues in the CDR3.

Worth noting for this clonotype: Relative to the germline gene, one junction end is altered; a read error may explain this. The chain uses TRBV7-9 and TRBJ2-1, with no clear D. Germline CDR1 SEHNR, CDR2 FQNEAQ (reference sequence). The CDR3 loop spans 13 amino acids. CDR3 protein: CASSPGLHNGQFF. CDR3 coding DNA: TGTGCCAGCAGCCCCGGCCTACACAATGGGCAGTTCTTC.

Notes on this clonotype: Since a much larger clone is just one base distant, this may be a read error. The chain joins TRBV4-1 to TRBJ1-6; possibly TRBD1 for D (5 bases). Trimming stripped 4 bases from V and 6 bases from J, with 16 bases between. The CDR3 contains 16 residues. From germline, CDR1 is MGHRA and CDR2 YSYEKL. CDR3 sequence: CASSPIGWDVNSPLHF. As DNA, the CDR3 is TGCGCCAGCAGCCCTATAGGATGGGACGTTAATTCACCCCTCCACTTT.

A remark on this clonotype: This may be a read error: a much more frequent sequence differs by one nucleotide. The chain recombines TRBV11-2 with TRBJ1-2; possibly TRBD1 for D (6 bases). There are 15 residues in the CDR3. Germline CDR1 SGHAT, CDR2 FQNNGV. The CDR3 coding sequence is TGTGCCAGCAGCTCTCTATCTTGGGGGGCGGGTGGCTACATCTTC. It is translated as CASSSLSWGAGGYIF.

Concerning this clonotype itself: This clone may be a read error of a much larger clone one base away. The rearrangement links TRBV11-2 to TRBJ1-1; D not resolved. CDR3 size: 12 residues. Looked up from germline, CDR1 is SGHAT and CDR2 is FQNNGV. This chain's CDR3 is CASSLGSTEALF. The CDR3 DNA follows: TGTGCCAGCAGCTTGGGCAGCACTGAAGCTCTCTTT.

Details on this clonotype: A much larger clone is a single base away; this may be a read error. This rearrangement joins TRBV12-3 or TRBV12-4 to TRBJ2-2; 9 bases agree with TRBD1. This CDR3 is 16 amino acids long. V gave up 7 bases and J gave up 3 bases; unmatched junction bases: 9. CDR3 sequence reads: CASIPGQGKDTGELFF. CDR3 DNA: TGTGCCAGCATCCCGGGACAGGGTAAGGACACCGGGGAGCTGTTTTTT.

This clonotype occurred once. At one boundary the junction diverges from the germline segment, which might be a read error. The chain employs TRBV6-6 and TRBJ2-1; D is undetermined. The germline gives CDR1 MNHNY, CDR2 SVGAGI (reference sequence). The CDR3 is made up of 12 amino acids. CDR3 loop: CASSYASYEKFF. CDR3 DNA: TGTGCCAGCAGTTATGCATCATATGAGAAGTTCTTC.

This clonotype occurred many times. The rearrangement uses TRBV11-2 and TRBJ2-7, with D perhaps matching TRBD2 (6 bases). The CDR3 has 15 amino acids. CDR1 and CDR2 from the germline V gene are SGHAT and FQNNGV. Between the trimmed V and J ends, which lost 4 bases and 1 base, there was a span of 14 bases. CDR3 loop: CASSSPGTPSYEQYF. The CDR3 DNA follows: TGTGCCAGCAGCTCTCCCGGGACTCCTTCCTACGAGCAGTACTTC.

V and J are TRBV29-1 and TRBJ2-2; D is tentatively TRBD1 or TRBD2 (5 bases each). This CDR3 has 13 amino acids. V lost 8 bases, J lost 1 base, and 11 bases lay in between. Germline CDR1 is SQVTM and CDR2 is ANQGSEA. CDR3 in DNA: TGCAGCATGATTGGGGGGAACACCGGGGAGCTGTTTTTT. Amino acids: CSMIGGNTGELFF.

To note about this clonotype: Germline and junction disagree at one end, which may indicate a read error. This rearrangement joins TRBV7-9 to TRBJ1-1, with a tentative D call TRBD1 (5 bases). This CDR3 is 12 amino acids long. Germline CDR1 reads SEHNR; CDR2 reads FQNEAQ (reference sequence). For the CDR3, the DNA is TGTGCCAGCACCCCCGGGGGAACTGAACCTTTCTTT. It is translated as CASTPGGTEPFF. The variable domain in full, completed from reference TRBV7-9 and TRBJ1-1, reads DTGVSQNPRHKITKRGQNVTFRCDPISEHNRLYWYRQTLGQGPEFLTYFQNEAQLEKSRLLSDRFSAERPKGSFSTLEIQRTEQGDSAMYLCASTPGGTEPFFGQGTRLTVV.

V is TRBV5-6 and J is TRBJ2-7; 8 bases align to TRBD2. CDR1 SGHDT and CDR2 YYEEEE come from the germline V gene. The CDR3 sequence is 14 residues long. V trimming: 7 bases; J trimming: 5 bases; junction bases outside the gene matches: 11. Here the CDR3 reads CASRPGLVGHEQYF. DNA of the CDR3: TGTGCCAGCCGACCGGGACTAGTCGGGCACGAGCAGTACTTC.

Regarding this clonotype: A clone one base away is much larger, so this may be a read error. The chain joins TRBV4-1 to TRBJ1-5; the match to TRBD1 covers 7 bases. The CDR3 contains 14 residues. Unmatched junction bases numbered 12, after V lost 7 bases and J lost 9 bases. The germline V gene has CDR1 MGHRA and CDR2 YSYEKL. As DNA, the CDR3 is TGCGCCAGCAACCACCGACAGGGTCTAGGGCCCCAGCATTTT. Amino acids: CASNHRQGLGPQHF.

At least ten counts were recorded for this clonotype. The genes are TRBV11-1 and TRBJ2-6; D possibly uses TRBD1 or TRBD2 (5 bases each). This CDR3 has 15 residues. In germline, CDR1 is SGHAT, CDR2 FQDESV (reference sequence). V was shortened by 5 bases and J by 0 bases, with 8 bases between the two germline ends. CDR3 in amino acids: CASSEGISGANVLTF. CDR3 in DNA: TGTGCCAGCAGCGAGGGGATCTCTGGGGCCAACGTCCTGACTTTC.

A word on this clonotype: A read error may produce the germline difference seen at one junction end. The rearrangement joins TRBV4-1 to TRBJ2-7; a possible D gene is TRBD2 (6 bases). This CDR3 is 19 amino acids long. Germline lookup yields CDR1 MGHRA and CDR2 YSYEKL. For the CDR3, the DNA is TGCGCCAGCAGCCAATGGCCTCTCCCGGGACTCTCTACTCCCTACGGGCAGTACTTC. Translated: CASSQWPLPGLSTPYGQYF.

With respect to this clonotype: The junction differs from germline at one of its ends, possibly a read error. This chain links TRBV11-1 with TRBJ2-1; D not resolved. CDR1 is SGHAT, CDR2 FQDESV, per germline (reference sequence). CDR3 length: 12 amino acids. Here the CDR3 DNA reads TGTGCCAGCAGCATCGGTGTTAATGAGGAGTTCTTC. Its protein is CASSIGVNEEFF.

This clonotype occurred a few times. J is TRBJ1-5 and V is TRBV6-5; unclear D gene. V was cut by 9 bases and J by 7 bases, with 22 bases left in between. The CDR3 covers 15 residues. CDR1 MNHEY and CDR2 SVGAGI come from the germline V gene. The CDR3 region is CASRRTARQEQPQHF. For the CDR3, the DNA is TGTGCCAGTCGTCGAACAGCCCGGCAAGAGCAGCCCCAGCATTTT.

As regards this clonotype: Given a much more abundant clone one base away, this may be a read error. The chain has TRBV6-5 and TRBJ1-1; TRBD1 agrees at 7 bases. This CDR3 contains 15 residues. CDR1 and CDR2 from the germline V gene are MNHEY and SVGAGI. CDR3 region: CARSTSHRGDTEAFF. CDR3 sequence (DNA): TGTGCCCGCAGCACCTCCCACAGGGGCGACACTGAAGCTTTCTTT.